This T cell receptor beta chain comes out of a study of blood T cell repertoires in COVID-19 (dated by TCRdb to the early 2020s). About the investigation overall: Samples covering the acute and convalescent phases of COVID-19 were provided by collaborators in the United States, Italy and Spain. Subjects who had been exposed to COVID-19, were actively infected with it, or had recovered from it provided the deeply sampled blood TCRbeta repertoires that made up the dataset. Samples came from the ongoing ImmuneRACE study (first 160 participants) plus 1,254 subjects from 6 global collaborators. The material from the prospective study consisted of cDNA or gDNA derived from T cells, B-cell-depleted T cells, or PBMCs. Where HLA class I and class II types were available, the types were taken from metadata supplied by the sample provider, not from assay-based typing. Sample metadata almost always included a de-identified subject ID, COVID-19 status, age in years and sex. A freely available public database, intended as a resource for researchers studying the immune response to SARS-CoV-2, is where the repertoires were released.

In this sample, this clone turned up a few times. Its specific antigen is unknown. Base quality data are lacking; no much larger clone is found one base away. The investigation overall reported the following: Clinical and demographic metadata were provided uncurated, with the amount varying by source and participant.

The immunoSEQ Assay, a bias-controlled multiplex PCR, was used to amplify TCRbeta CDR3 regions from genomic DNA. Under the source paper's analysis protocol: The number of nucleated cells in each sample was estimated from the amplification of reference gene primers within the assay. To quantify the absolute abundance of each unique TCRbeta CDR3 rearrangement, sequence reads were collapsed and filtered. For each sample, productive Simpson clonality was calculated as the square root of Simpson's diversity index over productive rearrangements. What TCRdb holds here is the immuneACCESS table cut down to in-frame rearrangements. Part of the clones is not present; checked against another copy, under half of the missing clones reflect an unresolved V gene, and the others are unexplained. The DNA gave D and trimming, while V, J and clone size come from that table. The sample includes approximately 150,000 clones, with 88% observed a single time. The ten largest clones represent more than 2.5% of the sample.

One collaborating source in Seattle enrolled patients during active infection and followed them longitudinally through the course of disease. Whole blood was collected in K2EDTA tubes by collaborating institutions according to the institutions' own protocols. For TCRbeta analysis, collaborator samples were shipped as frozen whole blood, as isolated PBMCs, or as DNA extracted from either sample type. The germline ends are 11 bases apart after V is trimmed by 0 bases and J by 3 bases. The CDR3 contains 15 residues, cysteine and phenylalanine counted. Only the CDR3 portion is preserved as DNA: 45 bases, with reading frame beginning at the first base. The germline V gene (reference sequence) supplies CDR1 LNHNV and CDR2 YYDKDF.

Sample: peripheral blood. The chain links TRBV15 with TRBJ1-2, with the D gene not confidently named. This sequence was found in a human donor with COVID-19, enrolled during active disease. The donor label of this sample is uncertain. The nucleotide sequence reads as follows: TGTGCCACCAGCAGAGATCACGGGGAAGACTATGGCTACACCTTC. Translation gives CATSRDHGEDYGYTF.